This entry lists 26 T cell receptor beta chains sequenced from one sample in a study of shared clonotypes between healthy human individuals. Sequencing was performed with immunoSEQ multiplex PCR; in TCRdb, only in-frame clones are kept and a portion is missing. The table lists about 1.5 million clones, roughly 95% of them singletons. Sequencing used naive CD4+ T cells sorted from blood. The subset was: CD45RA+ positively selected. These receptors all come from a man aged 25 to 45 in good health.

The chain employs TRBV11-3 and TRBJ2-1; no firm D call. Germline CDR1 is SGHNT and CDR2 is YENEEA. Trimming cost V 4 bases and J 7 bases, with 8 bases left between them. The CDR3 covers 12 residues. For the CDR3, the DNA is TGTGCCAGCAGCTCGCACGGTAATGAGCAGTTCTTC. It codes for CASSSHGNEQFF. Complete variable domain (other parts from reference TRBV11-3 and TRBJ2-1): EAGVVQSPRYKIIEKKQPVAFWCNPISGHNTLYWYLQNLGQGPELLIRYENEEAVDDSQLPKDRFSAERLKGVDSTLKIQPAELGDSAVYLCASSSHGNEQFFGPGTRLTVL.

The chain links TRBV10-3 to TRBJ2-5; TRBD2 matches 14 bases. The V segment lost 4 bases and the J segment 4 bases; nucleotides outside the gene matches: 5. Germline V gives CDR1 ENHRY, CDR2 SYGVKD. The CDR3 is 16 amino acids. The CDR3 DNA sequence: TGTGCCATCAGTGGGGGACTAGCGGGAGATGGAGAGACCCAGTACTTC. It encodes CAISGGLAGDGETQYF.

As concerns this clone: Other DNA sequences from this sample encode an identical CDR3 as well. V gene TRBV28 combines with J gene TRBJ1-5; D perhaps matches TRBD1 (5 bases). Trimming shortened V by 0 bases and J by 4 bases, and 16 bases separated the two germline ends. From germline, CDR1 is MDHEN and CDR2 SYDVKM. This CDR3 comprises 17 residues. CDR3 DNA: TGTGCCAGCAGTTTATGGTCAGGGATCGGAGGGAATCAGCCCCAGCATTTT. This translates into CASSLWSGIGGNQPQHF.

This clone was seen once. The chain carries TRBV5-1 and TRBJ2-1, with 14 bases identical to TRBD2. The CDR3 totals 17 residues. The V gene end was trimmed by 2 bases and the J gene end by 6 bases; junction bases not matched to a gene: 7. The germline CDR1 and CDR2 sequences are SGHRS and YFSETQ. CDR3 in DNA: TGCGCCAGCAGCTTTGGACTAGCGGGAGGCCATAGCAATGAGCAGTTCTTC. Amino acids: CASSFGLAGGHSNEQFF.

This clone was seen a single time. This chain uses TRBV9 with TRBJ2-1, with 12 nucleotides matching TRBD2. There are 18 residues in the CDR3. With 6 bases clipped from V and 5 bases from J, the junction kept 15 bases outside the gene matches. CDR1 and CDR2 (germline): SGDLS, YYNGEE. The CDR3 loop reads CASTKTQGASGRDNEQFF. The DNA for the CDR3 is TGTGCCAGCACAAAGACCCAGGGGGCTAGCGGGAGGGACAATGAGCAGTTCTTC. The whole variable domain, filled in from reference TRBV9 and TRBJ2-1, reads DSGVTQTPKHLITATGQRVTLRCSPRSGDLSVYWYQQSLDQGLQFLIQYYNGEERAKGNILERFSAQQFPDLHSELNLSSLELGDSALYFCASTKTQGASGRDNEQFFGPGTRLTVL.

This chain uses TRBV7-2 with TRBJ2-7; D not resolved. Germline values: CDR1 SGHTA, CDR2 FQGNSA. This CDR3 comprises 12 residues. The germline V and J ends were trimmed by 8 bases and 6 bases, with 14 bases remaining between them. CDR3 DNA: TGTGCCAGCGGGTCCTACGGGTTCGAGCAGTACTTC. Protein: CASGSYGFEQYF.

V and J are TRBV5-4 and TRBJ2-2; 9 nucleotides agree with TRBD1. Germline CDR1 is SGHNT and CDR2 is YYREEE (reference sequence). V shed 3 bases and J 2 bases; nucleotides not matched to a gene: 5. This CDR3 region has 16 residues. CDR3 coding DNA: TGTGCCAGCAGCTGGGCGGGACAGGGAAACACCGGGGAGCTGTTTTTT. This encodes CASSWAGQGNTGELFF.

The chain links TRBV19 to TRBJ2-3; D might be TRBD1 or TRBD2, each matching 5 bases. The V gene lost 4 bases and the J gene lost 2 bases, with 13 bases spanning the gap. In germline, CDR1 is LNHDA, CDR2 SQIVND (reference sequence). The CDR3 loop spans 15 amino acids. CDR3 sequence reads: CASSTGPGNTDTQYF. CDR3 bases: TGTGCCAGTAGTACGGGACCGGGGAACACAGATACGCAGTATTTT.

The chain links TRBV7-9 to TRBJ1-4; perhaps TRBD1 as D (5 bases). V was clipped by 5 bases and J by 0 bases, with 16 bases between them. The germline V gene encodes CDR1 SEHNR and CDR2 FQNEAQ (reference sequence). The CDR3 has 17 amino acids. The CDR3 DNA reads as TGTGCCAGCAGCCTCACCCGATCGACAGCAACTAATGAAAAACTGTTTTTT. The encoded protein is CASSLTRSTATNEKLFF.

The gene calls are TRBV28 and TRBJ2-4; D might be TRBD2 (5 bases). This CDR3 is 19 amino acids long. The germline V and J ends were trimmed by 2 bases and 0 bases, with 20 bases remaining between them. CDR1 is MDHEN, CDR2 SYDVKM, per germline. The CDR3, as DNA: TGTGCCAGCAGTTTAGAGGGTCGGTTAATCAGCCAAGCCAAAAACATTCAGTACTTC. It yields the protein CASSLEGRLISQAKNIQYF.

The chain recombines TRBV29-1 with TRBJ1-1; TRBD1 agrees at 9 bases. With V trimmed by 7 bases and J by 7 bases, 10 bases remained unmatched. Germline V gives CDR1 SQVTM, CDR2 ANQGSEA. The CDR3 is 13 amino acids. The CDR3: CSAVDRGKFEAFF. In nucleotides, the CDR3 is TGCAGCGCCGTGGACAGGGGAAAGTTTGAAGCTTTCTTT.

The chain carries TRBV14 and TRBJ1-1, with D uncertain. This CDR3 region has 13 residues. V gave up 6 bases and J gave up 2 bases, with 10 bases separating them. Germline V gives CDR1 SGHDN, CDR2 FVKESK. The CDR3, as DNA: TGTGCCAGCAGACCAGTTGGCAACACTGAAGCTTTCTTT. As protein: CASRPVGNTEAFF.

This chain links TRBV5-1 with TRBJ2-1; perhaps TRBD1 as D (6 bases). Trimming took off 0 bases at V and 4 bases at J, with 14 bases between the two ends. The germline CDR1 and CDR2 sequences are SGHRS and YFSETQ. The CDR3 contains 16 residues. CDR3 sequence: CASSLADSLQYNEQFF. The CDR3 bases are TGCGCCAGCAGCTTGGCGGACAGCCTGCAGTACAATGAGCAGTTCTTC.

In this sample, this clone turned up once. This sequence joins TRBV5-1 and TRBJ2-3; D is uncertain. The germline V gene encodes CDR1 SGHRS and CDR2 YFSETQ. CDR3 length equals 15 residues. V lost 3 bases and J lost 4, with 15 bases in between. The CDR3 region has the DNA TGCGCCAGCAGCTATGGACCATTAGGCCCAGATACGCAGTATTTT. Translating gives CASSYGPLGPDTQYF.

This clone was seen once. CDR3 residues: CASSQDLLGITDTQYF. The DNA for the CDR3 is TGCGCCAGCAGCCAAGATCTGTTAGGGATCACAGATACGCAGTATTTT. This chain uses TRBV4-3 with TRBJ2-3; D gene ambiguous. The CDR3 length is 16 residues. The V end lost 0 bases, the J end lost 2 bases, and 12 bases lay between the germline ends. CDR1 and CDR2 from the germline V gene are LGHNA and YSLEER.

The gene calls are TRBV5-1 and TRBJ2-7; the match to TRBD1 covers 11 bases. Germline loops: CDR1 SGHRS, CDR2 YFSETQ. The CDR3 covers 16 residues. Trimming removed 2 bases from V and 3 bases from J; junction bases left unmatched: 7. CDR3 in DNA: TGCGCCAGCAGCTTATGGACAGGGGGCCAGCTCTACGAGCAGTACTTC. As protein: CASSLWTGGQLYEQYF.

With regard to this clone: Other DNA variants within this sample encode the same CDR3. The rearrangement joins TRBV6-6 to TRBJ2-7; D gene ambiguous. The CDR3 contains 12 residues. The germline V gene has CDR1 MNHNY and CDR2 SVGAGI (reference sequence). V was pared by 0 bases and J by 4 bases, with 4 bases between. CDR3 sequence reads: CASSYSAYEQYF. CDR3 coding DNA: TGTGCCAGCAGTTACTCGGCTTACGAGCAGTACTTC.

The rearrangement uses TRBV7-3 and TRBJ1-1; no definite D call. The CDR3 length is 13 residues. Germline V gene sequence: CDR1 SGHTA, CDR2 FQGTGA. Between the trimmed V and J ends, which lost 5 bases and 4 bases, there was a span of 11 bases. Written as DNA, the CDR3 is TGTGCCAGCAGCCCACAGCCGGGCACTGAAGCTTTCTTT. It codes for CASSPQPGTEAFF. Filled out from reference TRBV7-3 and TRBJ1-1, the complete variable domain reads GAGVSQTPSNKVTEKGKYVELRCDPISGHTALYWYRQSLGQGPEFLIYFQGTGAADDSGLPNDRFFAVRPEGSVSTLKIQRTERGDSAVYLCASSPQPGTEAFFGQGTRLTVV.

V and J are TRBV27 and TRBJ1-4; D possibly corresponds to TRBD1 (6 bases). CDR1 is MNHEY and CDR2 is SMNVEV in the germline V gene (reference sequence). The ends were cut back, 3 bases at V and 8 bases at J, with 10 bases in the middle. The CDR3 consists of 13 residues. The CDR3 region is CASSFFGQEKLFF. The CDR3 DNA sequence: TGTGCCAGCAGTTTTTTCGGACAGGAAAAACTGTTTTTT.

The V call is TRBV7-3, the J call TRBJ2-7; D is possibly TRBD1 or TRBD2 (5 bases each). V was trimmed by 1 base and J by 2 bases, leaving 18 bases between them. The CDR3 contains 17 residues. CDR1 SGHTA and CDR2 FQGTGA come from the germline V gene. CDR3 sequence: CASSLKGVRDLAYEQYF. CDR3 sequence (DNA): TGTGCCAGCAGCTTAAAGGGCGTTCGGGACCTGGCCTACGAGCAGTACTTC.

The V call is TRBV12-2, the J call TRBJ2-3; the table assigns TRBD2, which was not confirmed against the DNA. TRBV12-2 is a pseudogene. This CDR3 is 13 amino acids long. CDR3: CASRLAVADTQYF. In DNA, the CDR3 is TGTGCAAGTCGCTTAGCAGTAGCCGATACGCAGTATTTT.

This clone was observed a single time. The genes are TRBV6-4 and TRBJ2-4, with 9 bases identical to TRBD2. From germline, CDR1 is MRHNA and CDR2 SNTAGT. With 2 bases clipped from V and 9 bases from J, the junction kept 5 bases outside the gene matches. The CDR3 is 14 amino acids. CDR3 sequence: CASSDDAGGPIQYF. In DNA, the CDR3 is TGTGCCAGCAGTGACGATGCGGGAGGGCCCATTCAGTACTTC.

Worth noting for this clone: A junction end diverges from the germline sequence, so it may reflect a read error. The chain is built from TRBV7-7 and TRBJ1-5, with D tentatively TRBD1 (5 bases). CDR3 size: 22 residues. Per the germline V gene, CDR1 is SSHAT and CDR2 is FNYEAQ (reference sequence). The CDR3 is CASSLLSPREGYRRYSNQPQHF. The CDR3 bases are TGTGCTAGCAGCTTATTATCCCCAAGGGAGGGGTACCGCCGATATAGCAATCAGCCCCAGCATTTT. The entire variable domain, with the rest obtained from reference TRBV7-7 and TRBJ1-5, is as follows: GAGVSQSPRYKVTKRGQDVTLRCDPISSHATLYWYQQALGQGPEFLTYFNYEAQPDKSGLPSDRFSAERPEGSISTLTIQRTEQRDSAMYRCASSLLSPREGYRRYSNQPQHFGDGTRLSIL.

The V gene is TRBV10-3, the J gene TRBJ2-3, with 11 bases that match TRBD2. Trimming took 10 bases from V and 6 from J; bases not matched to a gene: 9. Germline V gene sequence: CDR1 ENHRY, CDR2 SYGVKD. The CDR3 length is 14 residues. CDR3 amino acids: CATRIGTSGDTQYF. In DNA form, the CDR3 reads TGTGCCACTAGAATAGGGACTAGCGGCGATACGCAGTATTTT.

The genes are TRBV7-9 and TRBJ2-7, with D tentatively TRBD1 (5 bases). Germline values: CDR1 SEHNR, CDR2 FQNEAQ (reference sequence). V gave up 1 base and J gave up 3 bases, with 10 bases separating them. The CDR3 covers 14 residues. CDR3 DNA: TGTGCCAGCAGCTTAGAGGGGCGGAACTACGAGCAGTACTTC. Protein product: CASSLEGRNYEQYF. Full variable domain (remainder filled in from reference TRBV7-9 and TRBJ2-7): DTGVSQNPRHKITKRGQNVTFRCDPISEHNRLYWYRQTLGQGPEFLTYFQNEAQLEKSRLLSDRFSAERPKGSFSTLEIQRTEQGDSAMYLCASSLEGRNYEQYFGPGTRLTVT.

This chain uses TRBV28 with TRBJ2-7, with D perhaps TRBD1 (5 bases). V was shortened by 7 bases and J by 3 bases, with 10 bases between the two germline ends. There are 12 residues in the CDR3. Looked up from germline, CDR1 is MDHEN and CDR2 is SYDVKM. The CDR3 region has the DNA TGTGCCAGCAAGGCCGGACACTACGAGCAGTACTTC. Protein sequence: CASKAGHYEQYF.